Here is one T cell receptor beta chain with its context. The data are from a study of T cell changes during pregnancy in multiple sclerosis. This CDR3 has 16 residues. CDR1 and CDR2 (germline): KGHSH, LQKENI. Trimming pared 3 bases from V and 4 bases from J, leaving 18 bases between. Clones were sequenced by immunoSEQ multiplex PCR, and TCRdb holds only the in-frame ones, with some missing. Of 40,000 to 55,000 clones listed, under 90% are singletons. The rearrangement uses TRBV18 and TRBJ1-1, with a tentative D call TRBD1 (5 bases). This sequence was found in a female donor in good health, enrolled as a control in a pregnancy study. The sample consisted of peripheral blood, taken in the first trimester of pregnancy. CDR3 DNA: TGTGCCAGCTCACCTTCAATCTCCTCCGGGGGCACTGAAGCTTTCTTT. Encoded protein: CASSPSISSGGTEAFF.